Listed below are T cell receptor beta chains from one sample, sequenced in a study of CD8 T cells in Susac syndrome. TCRdb re-analysed the immunoSEQ multiplex PCR reads in MiXCR, keeping a single row per CDR3 protein. The repertoire has about 180,000 distinct CDR3 sequences, over 90% of them found once; the top ten carry around 0.094%. Sequenced input: CD4+ T cells from PBMCs. Receptor source: a human donor with Susac syndrome. CDR3s include the opening cysteine and the closing phenylalanine or tryptophan. Each record gives: clone size, D gene, J gene, V gene, CDR3 DNA, CDR3 protein. The D gene is left open where the match is weak. Clone size, where shown, is once, few, many, or a class for clones that have expanded.

>once|TRBD2|TRBJ2-2|TRBV6-2/TRBV6-3
TGTGCCAGCAGTCCCGGGACTAGCGGGAGTCACACCGGGGAGCTGTTTTTT
CASSPGTSGSHTGELFF
>-|-|TRBJ2-7|TRBV7-6
TGTGCCAGCAGCTTATTTAGGGGCAGGGGGGACGAGCAGTACTTC
CASSLFRGRGDEQYF
>-|-|TRBJ1-2|TRBV30
TGTGCCTGGAGTGTACCGGACGGCTCCTATGGCTACACCTTC
CAWSVPDGSYGYTF
>-|TRBD1|TRBJ1-2|TRBV6-5
TGTGCCAGCAGAGATGGGACAGCCAGGGGTGGCTACACCTTC
CASRDGTARGGYTF
>-|-|TRBJ1-2|TRBV6-2/TRBV6-3
TGTGCCAGCAGTGAAATGGGGGATGGCTACACCTTC
CASSEMGDGYTF
>-|-|TRBJ2-7|TRBV27
TGTGCCAGCAGTTCCACACCCGGGACTCAAGCATCCTACGAGCAGTACTTC
CASSSTPGTQASYEQYF
>-|-|TRBJ1-6|TRBV30
TGTGCCTGGAACCGGGGGAGGGTGAATCCCTATAATTCACCCCTCCACTTT
CAWNRGRVNPYNSPLHF
>-|TRBD1|TRBJ1-2|TRBV12-3/TRBV12-4
TGTGCCAGCAGTTTAGTGCGGCAGGGGGCTGGCTACACCTTC
CASSLVRQGAGYTF
>once|-|TRBJ1-6|TRBV3-1
TGTGCCAGCAGCCAAGATATAGGGAATTCACCCCTCCACTTT
CASSQDIGNSPLHF
>once|-|TRBJ2-1|TRBV6-6
TGTGCCAGCAGTTACGATACTTTAGGAAACAATGAGCAGTTCTTC
CASSYDTLGNNEQFF
>-|-|TRBJ1-2|TRBV2
TGTGCCAGCAGTGGCGCCAGGGGTGGGTATGGCTACACCTTC
CASSGARGGYGYTF
>once|TRBD2|TRBJ2-1|TRBV7-2
TGTGCCAGCAGCTCTCCGGGGGGGAGGAGGCAGTTCTTC
CASSSPGGRRQFF
>-|-|TRBJ2-1|TRBV2
TGTGCCAGCAGGCGGTCGGAGTGGGCTTTCAATGAGCAGTTCTTC
CASRRSEWAFNEQFF
>few|TRBD1|TRBJ1-3|TRBV4-3
TGCGCCAGCAGCCAATTGACAGGGGCTGGAAACACCATATATTTT
CASSQLTGAGNTIYF
>once|TRBD1|TRBJ1-5|TRBV6-6
TGTGCCAGCAGGGCCCCCGGGACAGGGCACAATCAGCCCCAGCATTTT
CASRAPGTGHNQPQHF
>-|TRBD2|TRBJ2-1|TRBV29-1
TGCAGCGCTGAAGAGAAAAGCGGGGGGGCCGGTGAGCAGTTCTTC
CSAEEKSGGAGEQFF
>-|-|TRBJ2-3|TRBV2
TGTGCCAGTAAGAACGTGCGGACTAGCACAGATACGCAGTATTTT
CASKNVRTSTDTQYF
>-|TRBD1|TRBJ2-4|TRBV20-1
TGCAGTGCTGGGACAGGGCTGCCCAAAAACATTCAGTACTTC
CSAGTGLPKNIQYF
>-|TRBD2|TRBJ2-5|TRBV18
TGTGCCAGCTCCCGGGCGGGGGAAGAGACCCAGTACTTC
CASSRAGEETQYF
>-|TRBD1|TRBJ1-2|TRBV4-3
TGCGCCAGCAGCCAAGAGTCCGGGACAGGACTTGGCTACACCTTC
CASSQESGTGLGYTF
>-|-|TRBJ1-5|TRBV30
TGTGCCTGGAGTGGGACCTCGGGGGGGACCCAGCATTTT
CAWSGTSGGTQHF
>-|TRBD2|TRBJ2-5|TRBV7-8
TGTGCCAGCAGCCTCCGTCGGGGAGGGGCCCCGGGGGAGACCCAGTACTTC
CASSLRRGGAPGETQYF
>-|-|TRBJ2-3|TRBV12-5
TGTGCTAGTGGTTTGGGACGGACAGATACGCAGTATTTT
CASGLGRTDTQYF
>-|-|TRBJ2-5|TRBV14
TGTGCCAGCAGCGACGAAGGTCCAGGGCAAGAGACCCAGTACTTC
CASSDEGPGQETQYF